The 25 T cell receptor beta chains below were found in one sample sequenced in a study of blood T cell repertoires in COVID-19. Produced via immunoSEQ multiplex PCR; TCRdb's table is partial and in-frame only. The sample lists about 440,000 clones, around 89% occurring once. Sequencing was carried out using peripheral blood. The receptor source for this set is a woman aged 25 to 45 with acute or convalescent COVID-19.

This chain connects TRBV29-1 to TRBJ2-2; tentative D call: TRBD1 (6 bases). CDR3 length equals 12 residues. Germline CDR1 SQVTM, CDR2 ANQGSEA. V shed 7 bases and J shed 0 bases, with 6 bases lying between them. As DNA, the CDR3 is TGCAGCGGGACAGCGAACACCGGGGAGCTGTTTTTT. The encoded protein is CSGTANTGELFF.

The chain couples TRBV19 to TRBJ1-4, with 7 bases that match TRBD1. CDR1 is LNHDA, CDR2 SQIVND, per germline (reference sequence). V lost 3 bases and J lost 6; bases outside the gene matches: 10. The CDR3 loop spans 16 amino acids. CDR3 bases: TGTGCCAGTAGTATTGGTGGGTCGGGGACAGATGAAAAACTGTTTTTT. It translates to CASSIGGSGTDEKLFF.

The CDR3: CAIGGGTKDFYGYTF. The DNA for the CDR3 is TGTGCCATCGGAGGGGGCACAAAGGATTTCTATGGCTACACCTTC. The chain has TRBV10-3 and TRBJ1-2, with TRBD1 identical over 7 bases. The CDR3 has 15 amino acids. Germline CDR1 is ENHRY and CDR2 is SYGVKD. The V and J ends lost 8 bases and 4 bases, in that order; junction bases with no gene match: 13.

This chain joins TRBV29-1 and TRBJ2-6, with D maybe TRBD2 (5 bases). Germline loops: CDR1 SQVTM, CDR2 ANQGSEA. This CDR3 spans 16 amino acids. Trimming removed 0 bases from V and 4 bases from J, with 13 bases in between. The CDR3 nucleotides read TGCAGCGTTGAAGAGTACGAGGGCTCCGGGGCCAACGTCCTGACTTTC. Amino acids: CSVEEYEGSGANVLTF.

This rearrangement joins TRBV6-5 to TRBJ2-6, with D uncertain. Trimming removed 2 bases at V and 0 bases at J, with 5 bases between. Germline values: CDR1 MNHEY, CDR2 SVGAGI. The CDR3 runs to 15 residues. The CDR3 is CASSYSNSGANVLTF. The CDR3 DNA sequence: TGTGCCAGCAGTTACAGCAACTCTGGGGCCAACGTCCTGACTTTC.

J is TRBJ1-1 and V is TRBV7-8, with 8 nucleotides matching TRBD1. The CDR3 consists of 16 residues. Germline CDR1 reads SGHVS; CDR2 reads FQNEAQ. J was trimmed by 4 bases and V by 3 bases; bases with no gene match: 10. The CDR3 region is CASSLIRGHRGTEAFF. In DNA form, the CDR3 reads TGTGCCAGCAGCTTGATCAGGGGGCATCGAGGCACTGAAGCTTTCTTT.

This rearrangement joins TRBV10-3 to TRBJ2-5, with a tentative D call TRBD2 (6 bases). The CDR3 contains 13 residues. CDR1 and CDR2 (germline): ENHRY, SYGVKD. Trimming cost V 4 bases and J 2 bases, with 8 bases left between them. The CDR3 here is CAISVAGQETQYF. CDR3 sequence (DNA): TGTGCCATCAGTGTGGCGGGGCAAGAGACCCAGTACTTC.

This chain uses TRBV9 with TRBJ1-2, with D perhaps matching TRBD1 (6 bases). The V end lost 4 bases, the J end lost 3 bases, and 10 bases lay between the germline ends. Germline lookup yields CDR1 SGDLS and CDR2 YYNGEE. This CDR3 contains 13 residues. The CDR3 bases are TGTGCCAGCAGCCCCGACAGGCACTATGGCTACACCTTC. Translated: CASSPDRHYGYTF.

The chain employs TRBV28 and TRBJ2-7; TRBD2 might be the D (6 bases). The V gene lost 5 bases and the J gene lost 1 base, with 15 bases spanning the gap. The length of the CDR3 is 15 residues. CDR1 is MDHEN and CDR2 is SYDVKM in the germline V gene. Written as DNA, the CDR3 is TGTGCCAGCAGTGGGACCGGGACTGAATCCTACGAGCAGTACTTC. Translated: CASSGTGTESYEQYF.

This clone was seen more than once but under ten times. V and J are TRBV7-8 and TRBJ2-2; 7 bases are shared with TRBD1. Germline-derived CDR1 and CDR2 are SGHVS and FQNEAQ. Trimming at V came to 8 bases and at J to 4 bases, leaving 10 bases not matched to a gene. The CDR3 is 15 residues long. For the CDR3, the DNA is TGTGCCAGCCGTCTACAGGGGATCGGCACCGGGGAGCTGTTTTTT. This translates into CASRLQGIGTGELFF.

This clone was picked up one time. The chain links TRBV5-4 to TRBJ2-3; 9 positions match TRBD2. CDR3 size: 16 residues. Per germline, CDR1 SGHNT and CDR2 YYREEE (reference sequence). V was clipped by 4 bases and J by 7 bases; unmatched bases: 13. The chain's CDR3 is CASSSFKPSGDNTQYF. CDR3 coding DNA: TGTGCCAGCAGCAGCTTTAAGCCTAGCGGGGACAATACGCAGTATTTT.

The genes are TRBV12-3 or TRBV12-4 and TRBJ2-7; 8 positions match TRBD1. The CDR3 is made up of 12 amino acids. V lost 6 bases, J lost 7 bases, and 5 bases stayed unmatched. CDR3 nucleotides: TGTGCCAGCAGCCCGACAGGGGTTGAGCAGTACTTC. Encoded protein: CASSPTGVEQYF.

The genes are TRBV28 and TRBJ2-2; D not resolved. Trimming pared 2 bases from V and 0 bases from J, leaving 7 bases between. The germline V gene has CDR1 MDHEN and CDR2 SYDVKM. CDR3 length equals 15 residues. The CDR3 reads CASSLGQSNTGELFF. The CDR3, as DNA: TGTGCCAGCAGTTTAGGGCAGTCGAACACCGGGGAGCTGTTTTTT.

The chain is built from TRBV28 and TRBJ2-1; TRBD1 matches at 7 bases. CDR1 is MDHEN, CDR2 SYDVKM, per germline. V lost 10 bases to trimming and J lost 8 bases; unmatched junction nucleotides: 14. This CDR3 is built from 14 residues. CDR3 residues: CAIQGGVGPHEQFF. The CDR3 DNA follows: TGTGCCATCCAAGGGGGCGTGGGGCCCCATGAGCAGTTCTTC.

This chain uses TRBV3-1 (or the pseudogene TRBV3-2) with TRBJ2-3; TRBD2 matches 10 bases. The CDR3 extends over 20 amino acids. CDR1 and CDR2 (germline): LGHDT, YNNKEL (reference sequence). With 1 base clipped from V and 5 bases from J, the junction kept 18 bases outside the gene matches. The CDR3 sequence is CASSQVPSERGGWTVDTQYF. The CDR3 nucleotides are TGTGCCAGCAGCCAAGTCCCCTCTGAGCGGGGGGGCTGGACGGTAGATACGCAGTATTTT.

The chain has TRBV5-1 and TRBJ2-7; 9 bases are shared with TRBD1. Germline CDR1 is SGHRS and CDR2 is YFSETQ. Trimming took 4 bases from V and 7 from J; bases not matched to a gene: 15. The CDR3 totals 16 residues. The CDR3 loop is CASSPFQGQGFEEQYF. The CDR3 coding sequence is TGCGCCAGCAGCCCATTCCAGGGACAGGGTTTTGAAGAGCAGTACTTC.

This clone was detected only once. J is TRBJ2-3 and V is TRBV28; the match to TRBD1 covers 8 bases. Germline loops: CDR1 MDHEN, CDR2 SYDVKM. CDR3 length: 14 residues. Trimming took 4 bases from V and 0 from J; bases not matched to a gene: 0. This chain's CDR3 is CASSWTGSTDTQYF. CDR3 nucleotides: TGTGCCAGCAGTTGGACAGGGAGCACAGATACGCAGTATTTT. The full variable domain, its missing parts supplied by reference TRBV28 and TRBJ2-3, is DVKVTQSSRYLVKRTGEKVFLECVQDMDHENMFWYRQDPGLGLRLIYFSYDVKMKEKGDIPEGYSVSREKKERFSLILESASTNQTSMYLCASSWTGSTDTQYFGPGTRLTVL.

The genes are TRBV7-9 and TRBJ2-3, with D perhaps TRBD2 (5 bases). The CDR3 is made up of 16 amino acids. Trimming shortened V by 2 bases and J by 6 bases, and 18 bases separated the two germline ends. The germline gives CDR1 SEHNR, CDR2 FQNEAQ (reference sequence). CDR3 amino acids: CASSLNYLMGADTQYF. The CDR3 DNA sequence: TGTGCCAGCAGCTTAAATTACTTGATGGGAGCGGATACGCAGTATTTT.

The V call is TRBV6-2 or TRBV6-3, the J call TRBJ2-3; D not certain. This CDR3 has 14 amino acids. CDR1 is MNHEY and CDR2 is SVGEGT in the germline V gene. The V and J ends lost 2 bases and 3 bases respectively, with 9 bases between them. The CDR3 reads CASSYEELTDTQYF. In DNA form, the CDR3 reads TGTGCCAGCAGTTACGAGGAATTGACAGATACGCAGTATTTT.

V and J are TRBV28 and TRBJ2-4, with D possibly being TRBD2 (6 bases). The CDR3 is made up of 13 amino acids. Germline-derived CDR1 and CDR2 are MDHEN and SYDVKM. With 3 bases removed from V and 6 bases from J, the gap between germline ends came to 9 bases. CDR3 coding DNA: TGTGCCAGCAGTTTGGAGGGTTTAAACATTCAGTACTTC. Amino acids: CASSLEGLNIQYF.

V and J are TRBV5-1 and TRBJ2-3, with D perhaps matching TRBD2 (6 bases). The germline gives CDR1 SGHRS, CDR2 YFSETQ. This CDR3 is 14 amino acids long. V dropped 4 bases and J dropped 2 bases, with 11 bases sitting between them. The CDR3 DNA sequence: TGCGCCAGCAGCCCCTCGGGACTCACAGATACGCAGTATTTT. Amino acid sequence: CASSPSGLTDTQYF.

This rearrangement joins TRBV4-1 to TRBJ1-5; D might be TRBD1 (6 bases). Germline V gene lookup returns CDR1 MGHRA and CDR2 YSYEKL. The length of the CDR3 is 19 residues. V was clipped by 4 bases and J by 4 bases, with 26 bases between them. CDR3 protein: CASSRTTSTGSAMNQPQHF. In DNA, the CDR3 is TGCGCCAGCAGCCGAACCACTAGTACAGGGTCAGCTATGAATCAGCCCCAGCATTTT.

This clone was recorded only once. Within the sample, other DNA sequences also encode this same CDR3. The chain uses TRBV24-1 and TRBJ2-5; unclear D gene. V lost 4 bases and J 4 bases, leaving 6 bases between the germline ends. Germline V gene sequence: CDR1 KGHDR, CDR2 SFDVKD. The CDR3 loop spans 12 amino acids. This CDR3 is CATSDLGETQYF. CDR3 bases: TGTGCCACCAGTGACCTAGGAGAGACCCAGTACTTC.

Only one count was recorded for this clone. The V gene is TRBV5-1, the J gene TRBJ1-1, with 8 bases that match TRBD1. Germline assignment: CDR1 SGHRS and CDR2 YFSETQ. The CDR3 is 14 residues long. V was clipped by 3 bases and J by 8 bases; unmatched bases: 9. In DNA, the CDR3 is TGCGCCAGCAGCTGGACCACAGGGGGGGACGAAGCTTTCTTT. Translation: CASSWTTGGDEAFF.

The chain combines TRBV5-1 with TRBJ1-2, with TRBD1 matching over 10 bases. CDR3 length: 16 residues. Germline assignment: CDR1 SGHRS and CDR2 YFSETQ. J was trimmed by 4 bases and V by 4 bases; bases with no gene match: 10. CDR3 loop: CASSNPGQGGGYGYTF. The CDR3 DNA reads TGCGCCAGCAGCAATCCCGGACAGGGGGGTGGCTATGGCTACACCTTC.